This T cell receptor beta chain was documented in a study of immune evolution from preneoplasia to lung adenocarcinoma. This CDR3 region has 11 residues. Trimming removed 6 bases at V and 8 bases at J, with 8 bases between. Germline values: CDR1 SGHNT, CDR2 YENEEA. TCRdb keeps only in-frame clones here, not all; method: immunoSEQ multiplex PCR. The sample holds over 14,000 clones; approximately 78% are singletons and the top ten take 4.2%. The receptor comes from a person aged 70 to 79 with lung adenocarcinoma. Sequenced sample: FFPE minimally invasive lung adenocarcinoma tissue. The chain is built from TRBV11-3 and TRBJ2-1; D gene unclear. The CDR3 DNA sequence: TGTGCCAGCAGTCCTGACGATGAGCAGTTCTTC. Its translation: CASSPDDEQFF.